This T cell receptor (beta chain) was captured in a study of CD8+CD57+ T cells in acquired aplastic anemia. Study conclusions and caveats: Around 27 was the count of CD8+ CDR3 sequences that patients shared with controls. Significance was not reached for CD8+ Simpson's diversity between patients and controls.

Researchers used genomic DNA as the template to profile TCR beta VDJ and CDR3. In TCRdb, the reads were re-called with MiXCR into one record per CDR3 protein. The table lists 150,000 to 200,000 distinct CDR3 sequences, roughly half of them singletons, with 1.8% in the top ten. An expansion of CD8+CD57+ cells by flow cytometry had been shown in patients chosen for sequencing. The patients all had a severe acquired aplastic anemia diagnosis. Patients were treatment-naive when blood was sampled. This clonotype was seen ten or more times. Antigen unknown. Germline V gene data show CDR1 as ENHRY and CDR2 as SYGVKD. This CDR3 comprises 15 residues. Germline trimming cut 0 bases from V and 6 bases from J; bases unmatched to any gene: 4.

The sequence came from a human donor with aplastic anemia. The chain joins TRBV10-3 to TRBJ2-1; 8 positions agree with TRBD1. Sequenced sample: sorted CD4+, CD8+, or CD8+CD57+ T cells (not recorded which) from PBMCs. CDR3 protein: CAISESRTGSNEQFF. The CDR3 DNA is TGTGCCATCAGTGAGTCGAGGACAGGGAGCAATGAGCAGTTCTTC.